This T cell receptor (beta chain) derives from a study of T-cell memory formation after mild COVID-19. Constant-segment primers and 5'RACE yielded cDNA libraries for TCR alpha and TCR beta, each carrying sample barcodes and UMIs. TCRdb re-analysed the 5' RACE reads in MiXCR, keeping a single row per CDR3 protein. The data show under 400,000 distinct CDR3 sequences, under 30% seen once. The CDR3 sequence is 17 residues long. The V gene's germline CDR1 is LGHNA and CDR2 YSLEER. V shed 3 bases and J 0 bases; nucleotides not matched to a gene: 7. A few counts support this clonotype. The chain links TRBV4-3 to TRBJ2-7, with 11 bases lining up with TRBD2. This sequence originates from an adult woman who had mild COVID-19 (a few samples of this study predate the infection). Cell type and time point are not known. What was sequenced was PBMCs or a T cell subset sorted from them (not recorded which). CDR3 sequence: CASSHGSGRGNSYEQYF. CDR3 nucleotides: TGCGCCAGCAGCCATGGTAGCGGGAGGGGTAACTCCTACGAGCAGTACTTC.